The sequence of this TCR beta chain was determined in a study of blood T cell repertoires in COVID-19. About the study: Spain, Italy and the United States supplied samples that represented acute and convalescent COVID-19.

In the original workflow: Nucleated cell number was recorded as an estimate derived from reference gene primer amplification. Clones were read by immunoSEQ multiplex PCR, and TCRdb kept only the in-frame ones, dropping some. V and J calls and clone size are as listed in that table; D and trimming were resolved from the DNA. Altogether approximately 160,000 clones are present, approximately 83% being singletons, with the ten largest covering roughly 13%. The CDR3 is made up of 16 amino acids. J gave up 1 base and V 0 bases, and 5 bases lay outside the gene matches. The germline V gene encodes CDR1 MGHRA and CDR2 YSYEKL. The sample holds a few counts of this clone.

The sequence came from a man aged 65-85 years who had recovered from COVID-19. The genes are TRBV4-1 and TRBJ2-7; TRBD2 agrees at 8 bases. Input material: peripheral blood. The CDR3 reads CASSQDGGGLSYEQYF. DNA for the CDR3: TGCGCCAGCAGCCAAGATGGCGGGGGGCTTTCCTACGAGCAGTACTTC.